This entry lists 15 T cell receptor beta chains sequenced from one sample in a study of blood T cell repertoires in COVID-19. The table came from immunoSEQ multiplex PCR; TCRdb's copy has only in-frame clones and leaves some out. The sample holds about 220,000 clones; about 90% are singletons and the top ten take roughly 14%. Sample: PBMCs or T cells enriched from blood (not recorded which). Receptors originate from a woman aged 50 to 60 with acute COVID-19.

This clone appeared a single time. The chain combines TRBV18 with TRBJ2-7; TRBD2 matches at 12 bases. The trim removed 4 bases at V and 4 bases at J, leaving 14 bases unmatched. The CDR3 has 18 amino acids. Germline V gene lookup returns CDR1 KGHSH and CDR2 LQKENI. In nucleotides, the CDR3 is TGTGCCAGCTCACTAAATAGGGCTAGCGGGAGGGCCTTGTACGAGCAGTACTTC. As protein: CASSLNRASGRALYEQYF.

The chain joins TRBV12-3 or TRBV12-4 to TRBJ1-2; TRBD1 is a possible D gene (6 bases). V dropped 6 bases and J dropped 10 bases, with 12 bases sitting between them. The CDR3 runs to 11 residues. The CDR3 loop is CASRGDTHYTF. Written as DNA, the CDR3 is TGTGCCAGCAGGGGGGACACCCACTACACCTTC.

This chain connects TRBV4-1 to TRBJ2-1; the match to TRBD1 covers 7 bases. Germline trimming cut 0 bases from V and 4 bases from J; bases unmatched to any gene: 0. The CDR3 extends over 14 amino acids. CDR1 MGHRA and CDR2 YSYEKL come from the germline V gene. The CDR3 reads CASSQEGQYNEQFF. CDR3 nucleotides: TGCGCCAGCAGCCAAGAGGGACAGTACAATGAGCAGTTCTTC.

This chain joins TRBV28 and TRBJ2-7, with D tentatively TRBD2 (6 bases). With 7 bases removed from V and 3 bases from J, the gap between germline ends came to 16 bases. The germline V gene has CDR1 MDHEN and CDR2 SYDVKM. CDR3 length equals 14 residues. The CDR3 loop is CASTKGGTHYEQYF. CDR3 DNA: TGTGCCAGCACCAAAGGAGGGACCCACTACGAGCAGTACTTC.

The rearrangement uses TRBV3-1 (or the pseudogene TRBV3-2) and TRBJ1-2; a possible D gene is TRBD1 (5 bases). V was pared by 2 bases and J by 4 bases, with 20 bases between. Germline V gene sequence: CDR1 LGHDT, CDR2 YNNKEL (reference sequence). This CDR3 is built from 17 residues. CDR3 protein: CASSQLGGAPVRYGYTF. Written as DNA, the CDR3 is TGTGCCAGCAGCCAACTAGGAGGGGCTCCGGTTCGCTATGGCTACACCTTC.

The V and J genes are TRBV19 and TRBJ1-4; D perhaps matches TRBD1 (6 bases). The CDR3 extends over 15 amino acids. Germline CDR1 LNHDA, CDR2 SQIVND (reference sequence). Deletions cut 7 bases from V and 6 bases from J, with 18 bases between. CDR3 nucleotide sequence: TGTGCCAGTACCGTCTGGACAGAGCTTTATGAAAAACTGTTTTTT. It yields the protein CASTVWTELYEKLFF.

The chain links TRBV18 to TRBJ1-1; 7 bases line up with TRBD1. Losses at the gene ends were 0 bases for V and 0 bases for J; bases not matched to a gene: 4. Germline values: CDR1 KGHSH, CDR2 LQKENI. This CDR3 has 16 residues. As DNA, the CDR3 is TGTGCCAGCTCACCACCGGTAGGGACAGTGAACACTGAAGCTTTCTTT. Translation gives CASSPPVGTVNTEAFF.

This chain uses TRBV7-3 with TRBJ2-7; 8 positions match TRBD2. This CDR3 has 14 amino acids. Per germline, CDR1 SGHTA and CDR2 FQGTGA. Trimming cost V 6 bases and J 7 bases; bases outside gene matches: 11. CDR3 DNA: TGTGCCAGCAGGGATGGTAGCGGGATTGGGGAGCAGTACTTC. It is translated as CASRDGSGIGEQYF.

The table lists this clone with a few counts. This sequence joins TRBV2 and TRBJ2-3; D gene uncertain. Germline V lookup: CDR1 SNHLY, CDR2 FYNNEI. Trimming took off 3 bases at V and 6 bases at J, with 13 bases between the two ends. The CDR3 has 14 residues. The CDR3, as DNA: TGTGCCAGCAGTGAGTGGTATGGCCCGGATACGCAGTATTTT. This gives the protein CASSEWYGPDTQYF. Supplemented by reference TRBV2 and TRBJ2-3, the full variable domain reads EPEVTQTPSHQVTQMGQEVILRCVPISNHLYFYWYRQILGQKVEFLVSFYNNEISEKSEIFDDQFSVERPDGSNFTLKIRSTKLEDSAMYFCASSEWYGPDTQYFGPGTRLTVL.

The CDR3 loop reads CATSGVAKDLEAFF. Written as DNA, the CDR3 is TGTGCCACCAGCGGGGTAGCTAAGGACTTAGAAGCTTTCTTT. The chain has TRBV15 and TRBJ1-1; no firm D call. Trimming took off 5 bases at V and 8 bases at J, with 18 bases between the two ends. This CDR3 has 14 amino acids. Germline lookup yields CDR1 LNHNV and CDR2 YYDKDF (reference sequence).

J is TRBJ2-2 and V is TRBV5-1, with D possibly TRBD2 on 6 matching bases. V was pared by 1 base and J by 5 bases, with 24 bases between. The CDR3 contains 19 residues. Germline V gene data show CDR1 as SGHRS and CDR2 as YFSETQ. The CDR3 spells CASSLFPKQAGSFTGELFF. The CDR3 coding sequence is TGCGCCAGCAGCTTGTTCCCCAAACAGGCCGGGAGTTTTACCGGGGAGCTGTTTTTT.

J is TRBJ2-2 and V is TRBV11-2, with 7 bases identical to TRBD2. Per germline, CDR1 SGHAT and CDR2 FQNNGV. The CDR3 runs 16 residues. V trimming: 1 base; J trimming: 6 bases; junction bases outside the gene matches: 8. The CDR3 DNA follows: TGTGCCAGCAGCTTAGTTCGCGGGAGAAGGCCCGGGGAGCTGTTTTTT. This translates into CASSLVRGRRPGELFF. Based on the CDR3 plus reference TRBV11-2 and TRBJ2-2, the full variable domain is EAGVAQSPRYKIIEKRQSVAFWCNPISGHATLYWYQQILGQGPKLLIQFQNNGVVDDSQLPKDRFSAERLKGVDSTLKIQPAKLEDSAVYLCASSLVRGRRPGELFFGEGSRLTVL.

The V and J genes are TRBV5-6 and TRBJ1-6; D remains ambiguous. The CDR3 sequence is 14 residues long. Deletions cut 0 bases from V and 7 bases from J, with 8 bases between. The germline V gene encodes CDR1 SGHDT and CDR2 YYEEEE. CDR3 region: CASSLERANSPLHF. The DNA of the CDR3 is TGTGCCAGCAGCTTGGAGAGGGCGAATTCACCCCTCCACTTT.

The rearrangement joins TRBV5-1 to TRBJ1-4; TRBD1 agrees at 7 bases. The CDR3 contains 14 residues. The germline V gene encodes CDR1 SGHRS and CDR2 YFSETQ. Losses at the gene ends were 6 bases for V and 7 bases for J; bases not matched to a gene: 9. The CDR3 coding sequence is TGCGCCAGCACGGAGCGGACAGGAGTTGAAAAACTGTTTTTT. This encodes CASTERTGVEKLFF.

The rearrangement links TRBV27 to TRBJ1-5; D is uncertain. From germline, CDR1 is MNHEY and CDR2 SMNVEV (reference sequence). V lost 4 bases to trimming and J lost 3 bases, with 4 bases between them. This CDR3 has 12 amino acids. Here the CDR3 reads CASSSINQPQHF. In DNA form, the CDR3 reads TGTGCCAGCAGTTCCATCAATCAGCCCCAGCATTTT.